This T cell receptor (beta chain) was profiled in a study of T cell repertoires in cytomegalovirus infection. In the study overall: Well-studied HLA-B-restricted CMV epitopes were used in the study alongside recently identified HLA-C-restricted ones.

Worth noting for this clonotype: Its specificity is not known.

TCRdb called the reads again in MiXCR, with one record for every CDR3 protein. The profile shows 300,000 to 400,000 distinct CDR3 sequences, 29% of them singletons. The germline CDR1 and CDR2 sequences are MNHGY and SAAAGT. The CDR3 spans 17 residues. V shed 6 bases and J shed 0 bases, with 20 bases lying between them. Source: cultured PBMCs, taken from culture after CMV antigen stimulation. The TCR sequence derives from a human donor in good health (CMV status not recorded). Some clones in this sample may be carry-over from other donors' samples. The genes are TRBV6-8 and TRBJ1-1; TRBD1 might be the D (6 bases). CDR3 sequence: CASSPQTGRAMNTEAFF. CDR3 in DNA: TGTGCCAGCAGCCCCCAGACAGGACGGGCGATGAACACTGAAGCTTTCTTT.